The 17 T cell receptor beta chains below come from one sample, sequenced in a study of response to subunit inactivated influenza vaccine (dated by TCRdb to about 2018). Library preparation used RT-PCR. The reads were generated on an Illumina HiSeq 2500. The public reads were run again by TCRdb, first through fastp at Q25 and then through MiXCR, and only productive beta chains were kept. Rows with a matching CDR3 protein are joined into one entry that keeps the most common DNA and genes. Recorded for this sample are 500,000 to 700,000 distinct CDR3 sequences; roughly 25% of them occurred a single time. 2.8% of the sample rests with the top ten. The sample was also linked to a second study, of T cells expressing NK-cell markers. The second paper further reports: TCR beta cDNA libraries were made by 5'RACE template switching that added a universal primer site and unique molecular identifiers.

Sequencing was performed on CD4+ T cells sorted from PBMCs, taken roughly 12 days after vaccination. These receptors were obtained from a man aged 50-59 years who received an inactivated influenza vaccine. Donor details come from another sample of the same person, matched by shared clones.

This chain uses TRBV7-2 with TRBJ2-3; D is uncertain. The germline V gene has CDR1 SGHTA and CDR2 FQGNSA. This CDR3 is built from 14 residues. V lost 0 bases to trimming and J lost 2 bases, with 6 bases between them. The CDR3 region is CASSLAPDTDTQYF. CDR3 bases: TGTGCCAGCAGCTTAGCTCCGGACACAGATACGCAGTATTTT. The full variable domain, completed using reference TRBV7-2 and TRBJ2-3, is GAGVSQSPSNKVTEKGKDVELRCDPISGHTALYWYRQSLGQGLEFLIYFQGNSAPDKSGLPSDRFSAERTGGSVSTLTIQRTQQEDSAVYLCASSLAPDTDTQYFGPGTRLTVL.

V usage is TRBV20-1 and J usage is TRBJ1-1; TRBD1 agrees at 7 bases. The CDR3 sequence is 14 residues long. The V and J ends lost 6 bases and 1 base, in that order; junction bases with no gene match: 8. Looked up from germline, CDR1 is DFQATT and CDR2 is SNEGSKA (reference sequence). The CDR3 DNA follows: TGCAGTGCAATTAACTACAGGGGGAACACTGAAGCTTTCTTT. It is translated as CSAINYRGNTEAFF.

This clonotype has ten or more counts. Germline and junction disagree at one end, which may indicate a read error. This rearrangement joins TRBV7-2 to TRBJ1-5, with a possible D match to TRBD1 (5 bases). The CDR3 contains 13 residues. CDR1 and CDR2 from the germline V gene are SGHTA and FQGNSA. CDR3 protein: CASSLVGDQPQHF. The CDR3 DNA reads TGCGCCAGCAGCTTGGTAGGGGATCAGCCCCAGCATTTT. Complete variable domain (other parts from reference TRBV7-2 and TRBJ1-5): GAGVSQSPSNKVTEKGKDVELRCDPISGHTALYWYRQSLGQGLEFLIYFQGNSAPDKSGLPSDRFSAERTGGSVSTLTIQRTQQEDSAVYLCASSLVGDQPQHFGDGTRLSIL.

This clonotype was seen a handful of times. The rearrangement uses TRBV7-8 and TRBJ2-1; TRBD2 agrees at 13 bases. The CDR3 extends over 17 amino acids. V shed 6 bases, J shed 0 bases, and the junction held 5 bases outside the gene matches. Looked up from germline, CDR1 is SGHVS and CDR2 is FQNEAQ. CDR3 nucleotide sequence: TGTGCCAGCAGTGTTCGGACTAGCGGGAGCTCCTACAATGAGCAGTTCTTC. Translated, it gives CASSVRTSGSSYNEQFF.

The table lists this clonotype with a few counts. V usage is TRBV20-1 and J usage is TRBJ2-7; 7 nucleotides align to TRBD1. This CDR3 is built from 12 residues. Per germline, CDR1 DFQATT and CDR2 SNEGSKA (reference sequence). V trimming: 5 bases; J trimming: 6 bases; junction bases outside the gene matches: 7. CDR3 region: CSAPGTVSEQYF. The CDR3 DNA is TGCAGTGCTCCCGGGACAGTCAGCGAGCAGTACTTC.

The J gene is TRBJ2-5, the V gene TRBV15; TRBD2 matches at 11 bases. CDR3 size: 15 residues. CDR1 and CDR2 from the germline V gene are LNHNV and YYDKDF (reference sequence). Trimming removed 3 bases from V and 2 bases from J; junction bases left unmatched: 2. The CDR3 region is CATSRTSGEQETQYF. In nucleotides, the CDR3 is TGTGCCACCAGCAGGACTAGCGGGGAACAAGAGACCCAGTACTTC.

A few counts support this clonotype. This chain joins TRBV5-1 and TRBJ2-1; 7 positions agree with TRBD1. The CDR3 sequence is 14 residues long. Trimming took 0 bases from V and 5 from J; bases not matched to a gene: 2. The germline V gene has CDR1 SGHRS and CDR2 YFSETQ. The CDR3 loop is CASSLGGTDNEQFF. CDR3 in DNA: TGCGCCAGCAGCTTGGGGGGGACAGACAATGAGCAGTTCTTC.

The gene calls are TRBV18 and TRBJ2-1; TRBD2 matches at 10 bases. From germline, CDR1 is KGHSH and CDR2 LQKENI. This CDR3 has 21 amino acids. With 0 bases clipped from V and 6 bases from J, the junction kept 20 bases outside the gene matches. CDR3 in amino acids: CASSPPRKGDLAGVGVNEQFF. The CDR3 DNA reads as TGTGCCAGCTCACCACCGAGAAAGGGCGACCTAGCGGGAGTTGGGGTCAATGAGCAGTTCTTC.

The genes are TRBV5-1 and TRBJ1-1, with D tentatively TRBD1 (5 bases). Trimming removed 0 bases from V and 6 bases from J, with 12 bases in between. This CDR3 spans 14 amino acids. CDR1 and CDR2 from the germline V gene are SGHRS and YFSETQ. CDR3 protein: CASSLVGGAAEAFF. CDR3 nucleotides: TGCGCCAGCAGCTTGGTTGGCGGGGCCGCTGAAGCTTTCTTT.

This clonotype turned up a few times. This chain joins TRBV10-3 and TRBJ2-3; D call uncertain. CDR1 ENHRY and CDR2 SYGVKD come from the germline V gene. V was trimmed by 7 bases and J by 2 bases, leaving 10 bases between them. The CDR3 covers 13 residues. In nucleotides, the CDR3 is TGTGCCATCAAAGGACCGGACACAGATACGCAGTATTTT. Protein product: CAIKGPDTDTQYF.

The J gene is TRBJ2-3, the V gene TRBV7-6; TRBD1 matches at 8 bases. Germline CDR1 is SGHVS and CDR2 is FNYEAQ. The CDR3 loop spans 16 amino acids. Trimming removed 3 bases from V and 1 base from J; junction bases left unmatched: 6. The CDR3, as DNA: TGTGCCAGCAGCTTTGGGACAGGACGTCGCACAGATACGCAGTATTTT. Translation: CASSFGTGRRTDTQYF.

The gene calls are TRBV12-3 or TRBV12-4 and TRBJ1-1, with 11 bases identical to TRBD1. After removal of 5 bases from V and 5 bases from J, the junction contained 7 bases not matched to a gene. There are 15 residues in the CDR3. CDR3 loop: CASSPRTGGGTEAFF. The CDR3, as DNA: TGTGCCAGCAGTCCGAGGACAGGGGGCGGAACTGAAGCTTTCTTT.

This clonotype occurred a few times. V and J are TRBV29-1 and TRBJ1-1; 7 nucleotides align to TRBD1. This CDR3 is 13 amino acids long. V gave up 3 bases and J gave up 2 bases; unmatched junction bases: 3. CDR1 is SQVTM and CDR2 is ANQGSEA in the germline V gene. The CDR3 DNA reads TGCAGCGTTGAGGGACAGTCCAACACTGAAGCTTTCTTT. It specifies CSVEGQSNTEAFF. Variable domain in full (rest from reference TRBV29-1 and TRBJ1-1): SAVISQKPSRDICQRGTSLTIQCQVDSQVTMMFWYRQQPGQSLTLIATANQGSEATYESGFVIDKFPISRPNLTFSTLTVSNMSPEDSSIYLCSVEGQSNTEAFFGQGTRLTVV.

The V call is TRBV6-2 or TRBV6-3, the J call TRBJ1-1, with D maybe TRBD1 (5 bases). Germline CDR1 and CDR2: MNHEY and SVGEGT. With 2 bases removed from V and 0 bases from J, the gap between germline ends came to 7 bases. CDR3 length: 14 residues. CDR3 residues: CASSYRQMNTEAFF. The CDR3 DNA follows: TGTGCCAGCAGTTACCGACAGATGAACACTGAAGCTTTCTTT.

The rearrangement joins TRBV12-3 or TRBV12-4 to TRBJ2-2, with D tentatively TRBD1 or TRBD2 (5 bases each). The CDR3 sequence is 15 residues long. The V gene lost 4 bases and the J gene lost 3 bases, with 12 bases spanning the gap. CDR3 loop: CASSSGTLHTGELFF. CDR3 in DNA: TGTGCCAGCAGTTCAGGGACCCTCCACACCGGGGAGCTGTTTTTT.

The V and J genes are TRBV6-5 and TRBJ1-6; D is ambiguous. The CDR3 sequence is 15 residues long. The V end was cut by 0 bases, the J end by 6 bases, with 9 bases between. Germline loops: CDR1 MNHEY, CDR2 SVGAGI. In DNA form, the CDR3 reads TGTGCCAGCAGTTACTCGGACGGGCGTAATTCACCCCTCCACTTT. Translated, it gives CASSYSDGRNSPLHF.

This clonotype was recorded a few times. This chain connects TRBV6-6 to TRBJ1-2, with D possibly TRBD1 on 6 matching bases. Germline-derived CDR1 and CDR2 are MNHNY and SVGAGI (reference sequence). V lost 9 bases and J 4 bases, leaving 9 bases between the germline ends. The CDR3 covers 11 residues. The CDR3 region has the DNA TGTGCCAGTCGACAGGCCTATGGCTACACCTTC. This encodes CASRQAYGYTF.